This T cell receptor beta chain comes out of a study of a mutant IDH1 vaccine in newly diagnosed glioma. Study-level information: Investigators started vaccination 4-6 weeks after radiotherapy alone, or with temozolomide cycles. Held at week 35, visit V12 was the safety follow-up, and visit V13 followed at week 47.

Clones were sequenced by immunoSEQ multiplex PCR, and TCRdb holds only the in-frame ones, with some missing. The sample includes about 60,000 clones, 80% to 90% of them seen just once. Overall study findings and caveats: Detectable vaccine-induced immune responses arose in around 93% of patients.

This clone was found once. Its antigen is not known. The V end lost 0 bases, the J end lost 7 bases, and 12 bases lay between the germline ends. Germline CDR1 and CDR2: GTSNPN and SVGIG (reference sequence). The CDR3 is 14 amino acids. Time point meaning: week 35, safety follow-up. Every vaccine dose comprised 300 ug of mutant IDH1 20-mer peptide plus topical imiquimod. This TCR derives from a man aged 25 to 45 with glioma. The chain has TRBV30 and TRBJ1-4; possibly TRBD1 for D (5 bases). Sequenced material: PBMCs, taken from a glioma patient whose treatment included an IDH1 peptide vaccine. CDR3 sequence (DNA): TGTGCCTGGAGTGTGGTTCAGGGCGGTGAAAAACTGTTTTTT. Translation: CAWSVVQGGEKLFF.